This T cell receptor (beta chain) was retrieved from a study of identical twins. Study outcomes and limitations: Alpha sequences that were out-of-frame and twin-shared showed an excess of low generation probability.

TCRdb reprocessed the 5' RACE reads via MiXCR and lists one record per CDR3 protein. The sample consists of about 530,000 distinct CDR3 sequences, 13% to 15% of them appearing once. Regarding this clonotype: Antigen unknown.

This CDR3 region has 13 residues. Germline CDR1 is WNHNN and CDR2 is SYGVQD (reference sequence). With 6 bases removed from V and 1 base from J, the gap between germline ends came to 9 bases. The sample was also linked to a second study, of yellow fever vaccine responses in identical twins.

The sample consisted of CD4+ T cells sorted from blood. The genes are TRBV10-1 and TRBJ1-1; no clear D gene. The TCR comes from a woman aged 18-30 years in good health. DNA of the CDR3: TGCGCCAGCAGAGCAACAGCGAACACTGAAGCTTTCTTT. It translates to CASRATANTEAFF.